The present T cell receptor beta chain was sequenced within a study of graft-versus-host responses after intestinal transplantation (dated by TCRdb to about 2021). For context, the study as a whole: The transplants that recipients got were multivisceral, liver-intestinal, or isolated intestinal. All recipients received anti-thymocyte globulin induction followed by maintenance tacrolimus and steroids for around 3 years. After intestinal transplantation, graft-versus-host and host-versus-graft alloreactive T cell clones were followed in the graft, circulation and bone marrow using bulk TCR-beta CDR3 sequencing. To identify alloreactive clones, pre-transplant mixed lymphocyte reaction products were sequenced and then compared with unstimulated pre-transplant donor and recipient T cells. Of the approximately 25 intestinal transplant recipients enrolled in the cohort, one of whom was a retransplant, a few patients without pretransplant specimens were excluded. Donor T cell macrochimerism was defined as a peak of at least 4% donor T cells among recipient peripheral blood mononuclear cells. Rather than being sequenced by the commercial service, samples from a few later patients were sequenced in-house on an Illumina MiSeq and processed with MiXCR.

General study outcomes and caveats: Conclusions were limited by the relatively low number and heterogeneity of intestinal transplant patients. In the allografts of patients with donor T cell macrochimerism, GvH to HvG T cell clonal ratios were high. Early after transplant, peak levels of circulating GvH clones were found to be associated with declines in HvG clones. GvH clones were detected in recipient bone marrow, and some appeared earlier in ileal mucosa or blood, consistent with an intestinal mucosal origin.

V loses 5 bases at its end and J loses 4 bases; junction bases beyond the gene matches: 5. In the germline V gene (reference sequence), CDR1 corresponds to GTSNPN and CDR2 to SVGIG. From cysteine to phenylalanine, the CDR3 is 13 amino acids long. Only the CDR3 region is kept as DNA, spanning 39 bases read in frame from base 1. Note on this clone: The clone's antigen remains unknown. No base quality information exists; no much larger clone differs at one position.

Per the publication, the time point label means: cells obtained before transplantation from donor or recipient. CD3+CD4+ and CD3+CD8+ populations were FACS-sorted from unstimulated pre-transplant donor and recipient cells taken from spleen or lymph nodes. Libraries came from the immunoSEQ multiplex PCR assay. For most patients, genomic DNA was isolated with the Qiagen DNeasy Blood and Tissue Kit and shipped frozen to Adaptive Biotechnologies for TCR sequencing. For most patients, genomic DNA was subjected to high-throughput TCR-beta CDR3 sequencing by Adaptive Biotechnologies. As for how the authors treated the data: TCR sequencing data were retrieved from Adaptive's ImmunoSEQ software for 15 to 20 patients, whereas a few other patients were processed with MiXCR and VDJtools. CD4 versus CD8 sorting errors were corrected by removing sequences found in both subsets at a frequency ratio below 5:1. Because the origin of CDR3 nucleotide sequences shared between donor and recipient could not be assigned, those sequences were removed. At least 2-fold expansion over unstimulated cells and a minimum CFSE-low frequency of 0.002% (template counts) or 0.001% (read counts) were required for clones to be classified as alloreactive. A clone was considered mappable if detected in the sequenced pre-transplant spleen, lymph node, or MLR CFSE-low populations of the donor or recipient. The cumulative frequency of alloreactive clones was calculated as a percentage of all sequences, weighted by copy number. The source is immuneACCESS, and TCRdb retained only in-frame sequences with V and J called. Part of the clones is not carried over; for the studies checked, unresolved V genes explain less than half of this, and the remainder is unexplained. V, J and clone size are those of that table, while D and trimming were read from the DNA. For this sample there are roughly 100,000 clones; roughly 93% appear just once. Clones ranked in the top ten supply around 1% of the sample.

This clonotype was obtained from a human donor who received an intestinal transplant. This specimen consisted of unstimulated CD8+ T cells sorted from spleen or lymph node cells, obtained before intestinal transplant. The chain is made from TRBV30 and TRBJ2-1; the junction holds 7 bases that match TRBD2. The DNA sequence reads TGTGCCTGGCAAGGGCGGGGGTACAATGAGCAGTTCTTC. It translates as CAWQGRGYNEQFF.